This paragraph covers one T cell receptor (beta chain) sequence. What it recognizes is unknown. In the naive CD8 group, cells lacked CD45RO and were positively selected for CCR7, so terminally differentiated effector memory CD45RA+ cells were left out. This sample was included in a study of shared clonotypes between healthy human individuals. Study in general: CD8 memory received one plate per donor, CD8 naive two, CD4 memory three and CD4 naive three.

This CDR3 comprises 15 residues. V was cut by 3 bases and J by 1 base, with 12 bases left in between. CDR1 and CDR2 from the germline V gene are SGHTA and FQGNSA. Regarding the study as a whole: Clonotype sharing levels among donors were expected to vary with sequencing depth.

Authors' processing steps: Filtering differed since immunoSEQ provided only junctions, with no quality scores. The assay was immunoSEQ multiplex PCR, and TCRdb's table has in-frame clones only and misses some. Clone size and V and J calls were adopted from that table, with D and trimming inferred from the DNA. Among around 2,100,000 clones listed, about 95% were seen once. The source is a man between 18 and 29 years old in good health. Sequenced input: naive CD8+ T cells sorted from blood. The chain is built from TRBV7-2 and TRBJ2-5, with D perhaps matching TRBD2 (5 bases). The CDR3 DNA reads as TGTGCCAGCAGCTTTGAAGGGCGGGTCCAAGAGACCCAGTACTTC. Its protein product is CASSFEGRVQETQYF. Full variable domain (rest looked up from reference TRBV7-2 and TRBJ2-5): GAGVSQSPSNKVTEKGKDVELRCDPISGHTALYWYRQSLGQGLEFLIYFQGNSAPDKSGLPSDRFSAERTGGSVSTLTIQRTQQEDSAVYLCASSFEGRVQETQYFGPGTRLLVL.